A single sample gave rise to the 11 T cell receptor beta chains below, sequenced in a study of T cell clonality in common variable immunodeficiency (dated by TCRdb to the mid-2010s). The library relied on the immunoSEQ multiplex PCR assay. TCRdb provides this immuneACCESS table in a form limited to in-frame rearrangements. Some clones are lacking; in checked studies, under half of them reflect an unresolved V gene, and why the rest are absent is not known. The table gives some 60,000 clones for this sample, with none occurring only once. The top ten clones comprise over 1.5% of the sample. The specimen sequenced was peripheral blood mononuclear cells. Receptors were obtained from a person aged 18-69 years in good health.

This clone was found many times. One junction end disagrees with the germline gene, perhaps due to a read error. With the read ending 3 residues before the CDR3 end, the germline J gene is used to fill in that end. This chain uses TRBV4-2 with TRBJ2-5; possible D gene TRBD2, 6 bases. CDR3 length equals 14 residues. Per the germline V gene, CDR1 is LGHNA and CDR2 is YNFKEQ. CDR3 bases read: TGCGCCAGCAGCCAAGAGCGCGGGGTGGAGACC. This codes for CASSQERGVET. The full CDR3 protein reads CASSQERGVETQYF.

This clone came up many times. The sequence runs out 3 residues before the end of the CDR3; the remainder is reconstructed from the germline J gene. The genes are TRBV19 and TRBJ1-5; no definite D call. CDR3 length: 14 amino acids. CDR1 is LNHDA, CDR2 SQIVND, per germline (reference sequence). V lost 5 bases, J lost 0 bases, and 8 bases lay in between. Partial CDR3 DNA: TGTGCCAGTAGTTGGCAGGATAGCAATCAGCCC. It codes for CASSWQDSNQP. The CDR3 reads in full as CASSWQDSNQPQHF.

This clone has a count of ten or more. The observed sequence ends 3 residues before the CDR3 terminus, with the missing tail filled in from the germline J gene. The chain carries TRBV20-1 and TRBJ2-1; weak D call: TRBD1 (5 bases). Trimming took off 6 bases at V and 6 bases at J, with 9 bases between the two ends. This CDR3 has 11 amino acids. Germline lookup yields CDR1 DFQATT and CDR2 SNEGSKA (reference sequence). The covered CDR3 bases are TGCAGTGCCAGGGCGGTCAATGAG. This gives the protein CSARAVNE. The whole CDR3 sequence is CSARAVNEQFF.

This clone was counted ten times or more. The CDR3 extends 3 residues past the end of the read, so its final part is completed from the germline J gene. The chain employs TRBV7-2 and TRBJ2-6; 7 bases fit TRBD2. With 4 bases clipped from V and 0 bases from J, the junction kept 0 bases outside the gene matches. The CDR3 is 15 amino acids. Germline V gene data show CDR1 as SGHTA and CDR2 as FQGNSA. The CDR3 loop reads CASSWGGSGANVLTF. The CDR3 bases that were read are TGTGCCAGCAGCTGGGGGGGCTCTGGGGCCAACGTC.

This clone was seen ten or more times. The observed sequence ends 3 residues before the CDR3 terminus, with the missing tail filled in from the germline J gene. V usage is TRBV7-9 and J usage is TRBJ1-1; 10 nucleotides agree with TRBD1. Germline V gene sequence: CDR1 SEHNR, CDR2 FQNEAQ (reference sequence). With V trimmed by 5 bases and J by 5 bases, 5 bases remained unmatched. This CDR3 region has 14 residues. Here the CDR3 reads CASSAGTGETEAFF. The part of the CDR3 DNA that was read is TGTGCCAGCAGCGCCGGGACAGGGGAGACTGAA. The whole variable domain, filled in from reference TRBV7-9 and TRBJ1-1, reads DTGVSQNPRHKITKRGQNVTFRCDPISEHNRLYWYRQTLGQGPEFLTYFQNEAQLEKSRLLSDRFSAERPKGSFSTLEIQRTEQGDSAMYLCASSAGTGETEAFFGQGTRLTVV.

This clone was seen ten or more times. The CDR3 end lies 3 residues beyond the end of the read and is filled in from the germline J gene. This chain connects TRBV5-1 to TRBJ2-1; 7 bases map to TRBD2. Germline CDR1 SGHRS, CDR2 YFSETQ. CDR3 length: 17 residues. V was pared by 3 bases and J by 6 bases, with 15 bases of the junction left unmatched. CDR3 residues: CASSSLGGGLRGNEQFF. Partial CDR3 DNA: TGCGCCAGCAGCTCGCTGGGGGGAGGGTTAAGGGGCAATGAG.

In this sample, this clone turned up many times. The CDR3 end lies 3 residues beyond the end of the read and is filled in from the germline J gene. This sequence joins TRBV9 and TRBJ2-7, with 11 positions matching TRBD2. Trimming removed 3 bases from V and 1 base from J; junction bases left unmatched: 3. The germline CDR1 and CDR2 sequences are SGDLS and YYNGEE. The CDR3 contains 15 residues. The CDR3 here is CASSAGTSGSYEQYF. The CDR3 bases that were read are TGTGCCAGCAGCGCCGGGACTAGCGGATCCTACGAG.

This clone has at least ten counts. The CDR3 sequence is CAWSGLSGLAGSQNEQFF. The CDR3 bases that were read are TGTGCCTGGAGTGGCCTCTCGGGACTAGCGGGGTCCCAAAATGAG. V gene TRBV30 combines with J gene TRBJ2-1, with TRBD2 matching 13 bases. The read ends 3 residues before the CDR3 terminus; that terminus is restored from the germline J gene. V was pared by 1 base and J by 7 bases, with 13 bases of the junction left unmatched. Germline CDR1 and CDR2: GTSNPN and SVGIG (reference sequence). The CDR3 is 18 residues long.

In its sample, this clone was seen many times. The CDR3 end is not reached by the read, which stops 3 residues before it; the germline J gene fills it in. This sequence joins TRBV27 and TRBJ2-6; TRBD1 might be the D (7 bases). The CDR3 has 15 residues. Trimming removed 6 bases from V and 4 bases from J, with 13 bases in between. CDR1 is MNHEY and CDR2 is SMNVEV in the germline V gene (reference sequence). The CDR3 bases that were read are TGTGCCAGCAGGGAGGGGGCCACGGGGGCCAACGTC. Translating gives CASREGATGANV. The full CDR3 is CASREGATGANVLTF.

In its sample, this clone was seen many times. The sequenced CDR3 bases are TGTGCCAGTAGTAGAGGACAGGGGGCGCAGGAGGAGACC. This codes for CASSRGQGAQEET. The entire CDR3 reads CASSRGQGAQEETQYF. V and J are TRBV19 and TRBJ2-5; 11 nucleotides agree with TRBD1. The CDR3 goes on 3 residues after the read ends, and that part is filled in from the germline J gene. There are 16 residues in the CDR3. V was pared by 4 bases and J by 5 bases, with 9 bases of the junction left unmatched. The germline V gene has CDR1 LNHDA and CDR2 SQIVND (reference sequence).

This clone was seen at least ten times. The read finishes 3 residues shy of the CDR3 end, and the germline J gene is used to complete it. The chain uses TRBV19 and TRBJ1-1; 7 nucleotides align to TRBD1. The CDR3 sequence is 14 residues long. Germline CDR1 and CDR2: LNHDA and SQIVND (reference sequence). CDR3 bases read: TGTGCCAGCAGCAGGGGGAACGGGGCCTCGGAA. This translates into CASSRGNGASE. The whole CDR3 protein reads CASSRGNGASEAFF.